This note documents a single T cell receptor (beta chain) sequence. This receptor's antigen is unknown. There are no base qualities to consult, and no much larger clone falls within one base. Library construction relied on the immunoSEQ multiplex PCR assay. For the multiplex PCR, a mixture combining 60 forward primers for TCR Vbeta segments and 13 reverse primers for TCR Jbeta segments was used. A multiplex PCR assay on genomic DNA amplified the CDR3 region of rearranged TCR beta genes. Amplified TCR beta libraries were sequenced as 87-base-pair reads on the Illumina HiSeq System. For the original study's pipeline: Across the roughly 670 repertoires, a later analysis counted tens of millions of unique TCR beta chains, roughly 11 million of which were shared by at least two donors. Raw reads were error-corrected and collapsed into unique sequences with a nearest-neighbor algorithm that merged closely related sequences to remove PCR and sequencing errors. V, D and J gene segments were assigned by aligning CDR3 sequences to IMGT reference sequences. For a sequence to be retained, a match of at least six nucleotides to both a V gene segment and a J gene segment was required. A rearrangement was called productive if the CDR3 had no stop codons and remained in frame with V and J, and every other rearrangement was called non-productive. CDR3 was defined by IMGT convention, running from the second conserved V-encoded cysteine to the conserved J-encoded phenylalanine. In an earlier analysis of roughly 610 of the donors, sequences lacking an unambiguous match to a single V gene segment were excluded. In an earlier analysis of approximately 610 of the donors, V segments were called functional above 56.7% productive rearrangements and were called segregating when the between-donor standard deviation exceeded 5%. A statistical classification framework was developed to diagnose cytomegalovirus status using the catalog of TCR beta chain sequences. V and J gene assignment, in a later analysis, came from comparing TCR nucleotide sequences with IMGT/GENE-DB human TR gene sequences. A later analysis assigned CDR3 sequences and most-parsimonious VDJ recombination scenarios with the TCRdist pipeline. In a later analysis, each TCR beta chain was defined by its CDR3 amino acid sequence together with its V-gene family, and reads lacking a unique V-gene family were excluded. In a later analysis, 450 to 600 highly shared, low-generation-probability nucleotide sequences were removed to address suspected cross-contamination and a sequencing artifact. A later analysis calculated a clonal expansion index for each public chain from normalized within-repertoire ranks of inferred template counts. A later analysis computed generation probabilities with a VDJ recombination model fitted to out-of-frame rearrangements, and checked the results against IGoR. In a later analysis, TCR-TCR, TCR-HLA and TCR-CMV co-occurrence was scored with hypergeometric tests, and a repertoire-size bias correction was applied to TCR pairs. To estimate false discovery rates, a later analysis permuted the HLA or CMV assignments 20 times. In a later analysis, co-occurring TCRs were grouped using DBSCAN, with TCRdist sequence similarity added in when clustering inside HLA-allele-positive subsets. Repertoires with fewer than 30,000 or more than 120,000 public chains, plus five repertoires with anomalous nucleotide sharing, were excluded from co-occurrence clustering. Here the immuneACCESS table is served through TCRdb, limited to in-frame sequences with V and J called. Missing clones are a known gap in these copies; in checked studies unresolved V genes cover under half, and the rest lacks a known reason. V and J calls plus clone size are reproduced from that table; the DNA served to infer D and trimming. The sample table contains fewer than 85,000 clones; only one count was recorded for about 66% of them. The ten largest clonotypes hold roughly 4.9% of the sample.

The cohort consisted of approximately 690 healthy bone marrow donors. All cohort members were sampled while nominally healthy, although unrecorded immune exposures were likely present. The donor was CMV seropositive and was included in the group of 289 seropositive cohort members. A peripheral blood sample was provided by each donor, and peripheral blood mononuclear cells were used for TCR beta sequencing. The Qiagen DNeasy Blood Extraction Kit was used to extract genomic DNA from the blood cell samples. CDR1 and CDR2, looked up from the germline V gene, are SGDLS and YYNGEE. The CDR3, cysteine through phenylalanine, is 14 amino acids long. Solely the CDR3 DNA is kept, with 42 bases framed from the first base. V and J lose 3 bases and 1 base, and a span of 10 bases separates them. This record belongs to a study of cytomegalovirus exposure and HLA in healthy donors (dated 2017 in TCRdb). Looking at the study overall: An earlier analysis of approximately 600 of the donors reported about 250 Gb of sequence data and some 120 million unique TCR beta sequences from 150 million to 200 million T cells. Genome-wide SNP genotypes for about 60% of the 666 donors were used in a later genetic analysis, which treated that subset as a discovery cohort. The genetic ancestry cluster associated with self-reported Caucasian donors included approximately 85% of the approximately 400 genotyped donors. The aim of the study was to test whether cataloging public T cell receptors could identify signatures of past pathogen exposure. Across 398 genotyped donors of the cohort, an average of roughly 250,000 unique TCR beta nucleotide sequences per donor were sequenced, and 15% to 20% of those sequences were non-productive. Class I and class II HLA loci were covered by the typing at four-digit resolution. An earlier analysis of around 580 of the donors used high-throughput TCR beta sequencing to judge whether each TCR beta V gene segment behaved as functional or pseudogenic. To predict cytomegalovirus infection status, the study combined high-throughput TCR immunosequencing, statistical association of individual TCRs with disease status, and machine learning. Donor age, sex, ethnicity and CMV serostatus were collected together with the repertoire data. Several DR-DQ haplotypes were handled as single units for association and clustering because linkage in the cohort was strong. The T cell repertoires of some 670 subjects were profiled by immunosequencing and related to cytomegalovirus serostatus. The number of typed donors differed by locus: 629-630 for A, B, C, DRB1 and DQB1; some 500 for DQA1; approximately 600 for DPA1; and 400 to 480 for DPB1. A later analysis re-analyzed previously published TCR beta repertoires from roughly 630 donors and added high-resolution HLA genotyping to study TCR occurrence patterns. Approximately 310 gigabases of sequencing data and approximately 84 million unique TCR sequences were included in an early release covering several hundred HLA-typed donors. Every discovery cohort repertoire had been produced on one sequencing platform. Along with the 666-subject first cohort, a separate validation cohort of around 120 different subjects was used. Rather than using new phenotypic data, the later analysis identified candidate immune exposures from TCR beta sequences and from how often those sequences occurred across donors.

Broader findings and caveats from the paper: Broadly in line with IMGT annotations, most TCR beta V segments showed up in productive rearrangements about 87% or about 30% of the time in an earlier analysis of approximately 640 of the donors. Most TCR sequences were seen in very few donors, while some public TCRs were found in many individuals. V-gene and J-gene trimming of TCR beta chains was associated with a missense DCLRE1C variant in a later genetic analysis, and the association was replicated in an independent cohort. According to a later analysis, most CMV-associated TCR beta chains appeared to be HLA-restricted, and the HLA associations seemed to be driven largely by CMV exposure. A further reported finding was that TCR beta sequences accurately predicted the HLA-A and HLA-B alleles for most subjects in the first cohort. Because HLA typing was unavailable for some donors at each locus, only the typed subset was used in association tests. In this cohort, only TCR beta chains were sequenced, and detectable features were limited by the absence of alpha or paired-chain data. A total of some 180 TCR beta chains were listed by the study as associated with cytomegalovirus. A later analysis associated 16,951 TCR beta sequences with specific HLA alleles at a false discovery rate of 0.05. The earlier analysis of approximately 560 of the donors excluded 15 to 20 rarely observed V segments, including chromosome 9 orphons, because counts were too low. In a later genetic analysis, fewer N-insertions in productive TCRs were reported among donors in an Asian-associated ancestry cluster than the approximately 710-donor mean. For the cohort, immune exposure information was limited to CMV serostatus. A later analysis found that HLA-associated TCR beta chains were more clonally expanded and had lower generation probabilities than equally common non-associated chains. In vitro tests confirmed that three of the cytomegalovirus-associated TCR beta chains recognize cytomegalovirus antigens. The presence/absence analyses assumed that sequencing depth was roughly uniform across donors, and that assumption may not be true. Linkage disequilibrium might explain the correlated functional status among segregating V segments, but an unknown experimental factor could not be ruled out. A group of highly shared sequence variants was considered likely to be a technical artifact of the sequencing pipeline. The classifier was reported to diagnose cytomegalovirus status with high specificity and sensitivity in both the original cohort and the validation cohort. According to a later analysis, TCR association rates differed among HLA loci, with DRB1 alleles showing the most associated TCRs and HLA-C alleles showing the fewest. Several of the top co-occurrence clusters appeared to be linked to parvovirus B19, influenza, CMV and Epstein-Barr virus, according to a later analysis. The 87-base-pair reads could not distinguish some IMGT-functional V segments, including TRBV6-2 and TRBV6-3, so those segments were excluded. When HLA alleles, especially DR and DQ, strongly co-occurred, TCR associations were difficult to assign to individual alleles. The authors suggested that the approach could potentially be extended to other disease states and immunological phenotypes.

The sequencing input was PBMCs. The chain was built from TRBV9 and TRBJ1-1; too little of a D gene remains to name it. The sequence derives from a man in his sixties in good health and CMV-seropositive. The CDR3 protein: CASSGITANTEAFF. Read as DNA, the sequence is TGTGCCAGCAGCGGAATTACAGCGAACACTGAAGCTTTCTTT.